Shown below are 20 T cell receptor beta chains from a single sample sequenced in a study of blood T cell repertoires in COVID-19 (dated by TCRdb to about 2020). Libraries were constructed by the immunoSEQ multiplex PCR assay. TCRdb re-hosts the immuneACCESS table, in-frame sequences only. Its copies lack some clones; in the studies checked, an unresolved V gene accounts for under half of them, and the cause for the rest is not known. Counted in this sample were 150,000 to 200,000 clones; more than 75% of them appeared once. Of the sample, approximately 15% is held by the ten largest clones. Sample: PBMCs or T cells enriched from blood (not recorded which). The receptors shown here come from a woman aged 45-65 years who had recovered from COVID-19.

The chain joins TRBV27 to TRBJ2-7; the D gene is possibly TRBD2 (5 bases). Trimming stripped 3 bases from V and 4 bases from J, with 16 bases between. The CDR3 sequence is 15 residues long. Germline V lookup: CDR1 MNHEY, CDR2 SMNVEV (reference sequence). CDR3 loop: CASSLRRQLAYEQYF. The CDR3, as DNA: TGTGCCAGCAGTTTGAGGAGGCAGCTTGCTTACGAGCAGTACTTC.

The chain joins TRBV4-2 to TRBJ2-7, with a weak D call TRBD2 (6 bases). V was shortened by 4 bases and J by 3 bases, with 13 bases between the two germline ends. This CDR3 has 14 residues. Germline loops: CDR1 LGHNA, CDR2 YNFKEQ. Written as DNA, the CDR3 is TGTGCCAGCAGCCCGCGGGGCGAGGGCTACGAGCAGTACTTC. As protein: CASSPRGEGYEQYF.

The chain couples TRBV7-7 to TRBJ1-5, with a possible D match to TRBD1 (6 bases). This CDR3 comprises 13 residues. From germline, CDR1 is SSHAT and CDR2 FNYEAQ (reference sequence). CDR3: CKLPDSQVFPQHF. CDR3 bases: TGTAAGTTACCGGACAGCCAAGTATTCCCCCAGCATTTT.

The rearrangement joins TRBV19 to TRBJ2-2; TRBD1 matches at 7 bases. CDR1 is LNHDA and CDR2 is SQIVND in the germline V gene (reference sequence). Trimming cost V 5 bases and J 6 bases; bases outside gene matches: 3. The CDR3 extends over 13 amino acids. The CDR3 region has the DNA TGTGCCAGTAGTTCGACAGGGCCCGGGGAGCTGTTTTTT. Translating gives CASSSTGPGELFF.

The chain employs TRBV12-3 or TRBV12-4 and TRBJ2-2, with 9 bases that match TRBD2. V lost 10 bases and J lost 5; bases outside the gene matches: 5. The length of the CDR3 is 13 residues. The CDR3 DNA reads as TGTGCCACGGGGACTAGCTATACCGGGGAGCTGTTTTTT. Translated: CATGTSYTGELFF.

This clone came up once. The gene calls are TRBV24-1 and TRBJ1-4; the D gene is possibly TRBD1 (5 bases). Trimming pared 3 bases from V and 4 bases from J, leaving 11 bases between. Germline V lookup: CDR1 KGHDR, CDR2 SFDVKD. The CDR3 loop spans 15 amino acids. Written as DNA, the CDR3 is TGTGCCACCAGTGATGGCAGGGCCAATAATGAAAAACTGTTTTTT. Protein product: CATSDGRANNEKLFF.

The chain links TRBV3-1 (or the pseudogene TRBV3-2) to TRBJ1-5; no firm D call. Trimming shortened V by 0 bases and J by 5 bases, and 8 bases separated the two germline ends. Germline V lookup: CDR1 LGHDT, CDR2 YNNKEL (reference sequence). The CDR3 is 14 residues long. The CDR3 DNA reads TGTGCCAGCAGCCAAGATTCAGATTATCAGCCCCAGCATTTT. It yields the protein CASSQDSDYQPQHF.

This clone appeared a few times. The V gene is TRBV19, the J gene TRBJ1-2; D call uncertain. The CDR3 contains 14 residues. V was trimmed by 1 base and J by 4 bases, leaving 10 bases between them. Per the germline V gene, CDR1 is LNHDA and CDR2 is SQIVND (reference sequence). Here the CDR3 DNA reads TGTGCCAGTAGTATAGGAGCGTCTGTCTATGGCTACACCTTC. The encoded protein is CASSIGASVYGYTF.

This chain uses TRBV29-1 with TRBJ2-4; D is possibly TRBD1 (6 bases). The ends were cut back, 5 bases at V and 8 bases at J, with 13 bases in the middle. CDR3 length: 12 residues. Germline V gene sequence: CDR1 SQVTM, CDR2 ANQGSEA. CDR3 sequence reads: CSVIGAGDIQYF. As DNA, the CDR3 is TGCAGCGTTATAGGGGCAGGGGACATTCAGTACTTC. The full variable domain, rest sourced from reference TRBV29-1 and TRBJ2-4, is SAVISQKPSRDICQRGTSLTIQCQVDSQVTMMFWYRQQPGQSLTLIATANQGSEATYESGFVIDKFPISRPNLTFSTLTVSNMSPEDSSIYLCSVIGAGDIQYFGAGTRLSVL.

The DNA of the CDR3 is TGTGCCACCAGCAGACAGCGGTCAGGGGGTCAAGAGACCCAGTACTTC. It specifies CATSRQRSGGQETQYF. This chain connects TRBV15 to TRBJ2-5; 7 nucleotides match TRBD1. Germline-derived CDR1 and CDR2 are LNHNV and YYDKDF (reference sequence). The CDR3 has 16 residues. With 2 bases clipped from V and 2 bases from J, the junction kept 8 bases outside the gene matches.

This chain links TRBV15 with TRBJ2-3; 15 bases line up with TRBD2. V gave up 5 bases and J gave up 1 base; unmatched junction bases: 4. CDR3 length: 17 amino acids. Germline V CDR1 and CDR2: LNHNV, YYDKDF (reference sequence). CDR3 sequence: CATSGGLAGGGTDTQYF. The CDR3 region has the DNA TGTGCCACCAGCGGGGGACTAGCGGGAGGCGGCACAGATACGCAGTATTTT.

The chain carries TRBV15 and TRBJ2-6; the D gene is possibly TRBD2 (6 bases). The CDR3 runs to 15 residues. Trimming took 5 bases from V and 0 from J, leaving 8 bases between them. CDR1 and CDR2 (germline): LNHNV, YYDKDF (reference sequence). As DNA, the CDR3 is TGTGCCACCAGCGACGGGAGCTCTGGGGCCAACGTCCTGACTTTC. This gives the protein CATSDGSSGANVLTF.

This chain uses TRBV5-5 with TRBJ1-4; 9 bases map to TRBD1. The J segment lost 8 bases and the V segment lost 3 bases, leaving 11 bases of the junction unmatched. The CDR3 loop spans 16 amino acids. Germline values: CDR1 SGHKS, CDR2 YYEKEE (reference sequence). The CDR3 DNA is TGTGCCAGCAGCTCCTACGACAGGGGGGCGAAGGAAAAACTGTTTTTT. It codes for CASSSYDRGAKEKLFF.

The gene calls are TRBV4-1 and TRBJ2-1; a weak D match, TRBD1 (5 bases). V was clipped by 0 bases and J by 6 bases, with 6 bases between them. Germline CDR1 and CDR2: MGHRA and YSYEKL. CDR3 size: 13 residues. CDR3 DNA sequence: TGCGCCAGCAGCCAAGATCAGGGCAATGAGCAGTTCTTC. Protein sequence: CASSQDQGNEQFF.

The chain combines TRBV29-1 with TRBJ2-7, with D possibly being TRBD1 (5 bases). In germline, CDR1 is SQVTM, CDR2 ANQGSEA. V dropped 6 bases and J dropped 5 bases, with 20 bases sitting between them. The CDR3 runs to 14 residues. CDR3 sequence (DNA): TGCAGCGTGTTAGATGGACAATTTTCCCACGAGCAGTACTTC. It encodes CSVLDGQFSHEQYF.

This chain connects TRBV7-9 to TRBJ2-7, with 8 positions matching TRBD1. Germline loops: CDR1 SEHNR, CDR2 FQNEAQ (reference sequence). This CDR3 region has 16 residues. V shed 0 bases and J 3 bases; nucleotides not matched to a gene: 7. CDR3 residues: CASSLASEQGGYEQYF. CDR3 DNA: TGTGCCAGCAGCTTAGCGTCGGAACAGGGGGGCTACGAGCAGTACTTC.

The J gene is TRBJ2-7, the V gene TRBV27, with TRBD1 identical over 11 bases. From germline, CDR1 is MNHEY and CDR2 SMNVEV (reference sequence). The V and J ends lost 5 bases and 3 bases, in that order; junction bases with no gene match: 3. The CDR3 runs 14 residues. The CDR3 protein is CASSRTGGIYEQYF. Here the CDR3 DNA reads TGTGCCAGCAGTCGGACAGGGGGCATCTACGAGCAGTACTTC.

This clone turned up a few times. This sequence joins TRBV10-2 and TRBJ1-5; TRBD1 agrees at 7 bases. V lost 6 bases and J lost 13; bases outside the gene matches: 6. Looked up from germline, CDR1 is WSHSY and CDR2 is SAAADI. The CDR3 runs 11 residues. The CDR3 sequence: CASRSDRRQHF. In DNA form, the CDR3 reads TGCGCCAGCAGATCGGACAGGCGTCAGCATTTT.

This chain links TRBV12-5 with TRBJ2-3; 10 bases agree with TRBD2. The CDR3 loop spans 17 amino acids. Germline V gene sequence: CDR1 LGHNT, CDR2 FRNRAP. V lost 3 bases to trimming and J lost 6 bases; unmatched junction nucleotides: 12. CDR3 amino acids: CASGFSLAGVLVDTQYF. In DNA, the CDR3 is TGTGCTAGTGGTTTCAGCCTAGCGGGAGTCTTGGTGGATACGCAGTATTTT.

The genes are TRBV2 and TRBJ1-5; D ambiguous. CDR3 size: 13 residues. The germline V gene encodes CDR1 SNHLY and CDR2 FYNNEI. Trimming took 7 bases from V and 4 from J, leaving 11 bases between them. The CDR3 nucleotides are TGTGCCAGCAACTACGAGGAAAATCAGCCCCAGCATTTT. Amino acid sequence: CASNYEENQPQHF. Looking up the rest from reference TRBV2 and TRBJ1-5 gives the full variable domain: EPEVTQTPSHQVTQMGQEVILRCVPISNHLYFYWYRQILGQKVEFLVSFYNNEISEKSEIFDDQFSVERPDGSNFTLKIRSTKLEDSAMYFCASNYEENQPQHFGDGTRLSIL.